Presented here are 6 T cell receptor beta chains from one specimen sequenced in a study of PD-1 blockade in classical Hodgkin lymphoma. The method was immunoSEQ multiplex PCR; TCRdb's version includes in-frame clones alone and lacks a portion of them. The table records 55,000 to 65,000 clones, 80% to 90% of them present only once. Relapse after autologous stem cell transplantation occurred in every patient, and brentuximab vedotin exposure varied. Sequenced here: peripheral blood mononuclear cells (PBMCs), sampled at baseline. These receptors originate from a human donor with classical Hodgkin lymphoma.

This clone was observed a single time. The V and J genes are TRBV21-1 and TRBJ1-3. TRBV21-1 is an annotated pseudogene. The CDR3 is 18 residues long. The CDR3 reads CASSNLADFTNSGNTIYF. For the CDR3, the DNA is TGTGCCAGCAGCAACTTGGCGGATTTTACAAACTCTGGAAACACCATATATTTT.

The genes are TRBV6-1 and TRBJ2-7; 13 bases agree with TRBD2. V shed 4 bases, J shed 4 bases, and the junction held 7 bases outside the gene matches. The CDR3 has 16 residues. Germline V lookup: CDR1 MNHNS, CDR2 SASEGT. In nucleotides, the CDR3 is TGTGCCAGCAGTGTGTCCGGGACTAGCGGGATATACGAGCAGTACTTC. Protein sequence: CASSVSGTSGIYEQYF.

In its sample, this clone was seen a few times. V usage is TRBV14 and J usage is TRBJ2-1; D not certain. Germline CDR1 reads SGHDN; CDR2 reads FVKESK. The CDR3 has 15 amino acids. Between the trimmed V and J ends, which lost 0 bases and 6 bases, there was a span of 12 bases. CDR3 protein: CASSQDWVLGNEQFF. CDR3 bases: TGTGCCAGCAGCCAAGACTGGGTATTGGGCAATGAGCAGTTCTTC. The full variable domain, with the rest looked up from reference TRBV14 and TRBJ2-1, is EAGVTQFPSHSVIEKGQTVTLRCDPISGHDNLYWYRRVMGKEIKFLLHFVKESKQDESGMPNNRFLAERTGGTYSTLKVQPAELEDSGVYFCASSQDWVLGNEQFFGPGTRLTVL.

The chain has TRBV7-6 and TRBJ1-1; the D gene is possibly TRBD1 (6 bases). Germline CDR1 reads SGHVS; CDR2 reads FNYEAQ. Trimming cost V 5 bases and J 1 base, with 17 bases left between them. CDR3 size: 16 residues. The CDR3 protein is CASSHYRVGGNTEAFF. The DNA for the CDR3 is TGTGCCAGCAGCCACTACAGGGTCGGCGGGAACACTGAAGCTTTCTTT.

The gene calls are TRBV6-1 and TRBJ2-7; 7 positions agree with TRBD1. The CDR3 has 13 residues. CDR1 is MNHNS, CDR2 SASEGT, per germline. V lost 6 bases, J lost 2 bases, and 4 bases stayed unmatched. In nucleotides, the CDR3 is TGTGCCAGCAGCCGGGACAGTCCCTACGAGCAGTACTTC. Translated: CASSRDSPYEQYF.

This clone has a handful of counts. The chain is built from TRBV30 and TRBJ1-5; TRBD1 aligns across 8 bases. J lost 11 bases, V lost 0 bases, and 18 bases had no gene match. The V gene's germline CDR1 is GTSNPN and CDR2 SVGIG (reference sequence). The CDR3 consists of 17 residues. The CDR3 DNA is TGTGCCTGGAGTGTACCGAGTCCACAGGGGGACCGAAGGGCCCAGCATTTT. Translation: CAWSVPSPQGDRRAQHF.